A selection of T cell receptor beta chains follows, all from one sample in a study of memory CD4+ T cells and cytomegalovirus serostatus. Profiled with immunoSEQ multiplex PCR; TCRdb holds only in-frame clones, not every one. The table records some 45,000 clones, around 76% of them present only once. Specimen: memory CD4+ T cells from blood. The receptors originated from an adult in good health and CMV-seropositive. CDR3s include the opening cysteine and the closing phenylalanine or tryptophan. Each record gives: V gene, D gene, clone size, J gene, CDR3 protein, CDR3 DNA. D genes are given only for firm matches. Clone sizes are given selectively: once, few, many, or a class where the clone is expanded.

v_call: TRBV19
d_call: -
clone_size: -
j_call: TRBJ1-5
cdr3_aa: CASSVQYSNQPQHF
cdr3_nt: TGTGCCAGTAGCGTACAGTATAGCAATCAGCCCCAGCATTTT

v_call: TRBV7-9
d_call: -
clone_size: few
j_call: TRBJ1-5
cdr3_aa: CASRQGMEEPQHF
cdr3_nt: TGTGCCAGCAGACAAGGCATGGAAGAGCCCCAGCATTTT

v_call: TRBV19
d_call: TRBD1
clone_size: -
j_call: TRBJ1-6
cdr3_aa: CASSIQGARSPLHF
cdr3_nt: TGTGCCAGTAGTATACAGGGGGCGAGGTCACCCCTCCACTTT

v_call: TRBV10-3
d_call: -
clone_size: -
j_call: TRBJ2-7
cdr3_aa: CAHSSGPSSEQYF
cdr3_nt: TGTGCCCATTCATCCGGGCCCTCGTCCGAGCAGTACTTC

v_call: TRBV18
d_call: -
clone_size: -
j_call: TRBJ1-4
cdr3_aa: CASSPLGEKLFF
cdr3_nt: TGTGCCAGCTCACCCCTGGGAGAAAAACTGTTTTTT

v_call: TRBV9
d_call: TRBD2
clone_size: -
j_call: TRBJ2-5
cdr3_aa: CASSAGTTQETQYF
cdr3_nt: TGTGCCAGCAGCGCCGGGACTACACAAGAGACCCAGTACTTC

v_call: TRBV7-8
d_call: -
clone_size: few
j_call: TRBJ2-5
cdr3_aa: CASSLGQSRETQYF
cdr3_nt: TGTGCCAGCAGCTTAGGGCAGAGCCGGGAGACCCAGTACTTC

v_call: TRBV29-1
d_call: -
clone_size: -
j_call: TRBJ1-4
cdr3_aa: CSVATGRAEKLFF
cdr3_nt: TGCAGCGTTGCTACAGGGAGGGCTGAAAAACTGTTTTTT

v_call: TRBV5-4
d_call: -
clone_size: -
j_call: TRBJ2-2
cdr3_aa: CASSPVWTGELFF
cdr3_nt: TGTGCCAGCAGCCCCGTCTGGACCGGGGAGCTGTTTTTT

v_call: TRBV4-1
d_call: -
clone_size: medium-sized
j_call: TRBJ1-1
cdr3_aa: CASSLEITRASRGAFF
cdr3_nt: TGCGCCAGCAGCCTCGAGATAACTCGGGCGTCCCGGGGAGCTTTCTTT

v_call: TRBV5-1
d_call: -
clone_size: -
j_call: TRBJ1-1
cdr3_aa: CASSLSRLNTEAFF
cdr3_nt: TGCGCCAGCAGCTTGTCCCGGCTGAACACTGAAGCTTTCTTT

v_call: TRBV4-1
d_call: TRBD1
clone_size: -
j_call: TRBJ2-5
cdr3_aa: CASSQERLPPTGTGKETQYF
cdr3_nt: TGCGCCAGCAGCCAAGAGCGACTTCCTCCGACCGGGACAGGAAAAGAGACCCAGTACTTC

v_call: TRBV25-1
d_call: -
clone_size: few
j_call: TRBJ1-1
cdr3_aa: CASSGVARTEAFF
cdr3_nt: TGTGCCAGCAGCGGCGTCGCGAGGACTGAAGCTTTCTTT

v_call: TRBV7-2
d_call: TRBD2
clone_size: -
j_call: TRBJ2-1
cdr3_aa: CASSRSGPKNNEQFF
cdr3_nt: TGTGCCAGCAGCCGTAGCGGGCCTAAGAACAATGAGCAGTTCTTC

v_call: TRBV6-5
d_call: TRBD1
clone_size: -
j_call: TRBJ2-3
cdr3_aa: CASSARTGAPDTQYF
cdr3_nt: TGTGCCAGCAGCGCCCGGACAGGGGCCCCAGATACGCAGTATTTT

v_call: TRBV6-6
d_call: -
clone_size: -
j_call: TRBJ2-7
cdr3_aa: CATSGSSEGEQYF
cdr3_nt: TGTGCCACAAGTGGGTCCTCCGAAGGCGAGCAGTACTTC

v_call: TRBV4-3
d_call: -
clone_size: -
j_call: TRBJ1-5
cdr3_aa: CASSQDLYYQPQHF
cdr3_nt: TGCGCCAGCAGCCAAGATCTTTATTATCAGCCCCAGCATTTT

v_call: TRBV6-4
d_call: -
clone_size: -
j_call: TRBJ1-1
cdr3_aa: CASSDSRFGEGGTEAFF
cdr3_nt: TGTGCCAGCAGTGACTCTCGATTTGGGGAGGGAGGAACTGAAGCTTTCTTT